The 20 T cell receptor beta chains given below trace back to one sample, sequenced in a study of shared clonotypes between healthy human individuals. The data were produced by immunoSEQ multiplex PCR, yet TCRdb's version contains in-frame clones alone and is incomplete. This table holds hundreds of thousands of clones, roughly 72% found once. The sample was memory CD4+ T cells sorted from blood. The subset was: CD45RA-negative fraction. All receptors derive from a woman between 25 and 40 years old in good health.

This chain uses TRBV28 with TRBJ1-6; 9 bases agree with TRBD1. From germline, CDR1 is MDHEN and CDR2 SYDVKM. Losses at the gene ends were 5 bases for V and 16 bases for J; bases not matched to a gene: 12. The CDR3 contains 14 residues. CDR3 nucleotide sequence: TGTGCCAGCAGTCCTGGAAGTTGGGGACAGGGACTCCACTTT. This codes for CASSPGSWGQGLHF.

CDR3 protein: CATADYPSDQPQHF. The CDR3 nucleotides are TGTGCCACAGCTGATTACCCTTCGGATCAGCCCCAGCATTTT. The chain carries TRBV5-8 and TRBJ1-5, with no clear D. Germline V gene data show CDR1 as SGHTS and CDR2 as YDEGEE. V lost 9 bases, J lost 5 bases, and 18 bases lay in between. This CDR3 region has 14 residues.

This clone occurred a few times. The junction shows a germline mismatch at one end, possibly a read error. The rearrangement links TRBV27 to TRBJ2-7; 10 bases match TRBD2. CDR1 MNHEY and CDR2 SMNVEV come from the germline V gene (reference sequence). The CDR3 runs 15 residues. CDR3 in amino acids: CASSLSGRASNEQYF. The DNA of the CDR3 is TGTGCCAGCAGTTTAAGCGGGAGGGCCTCCAACGAGCAGTACTTC.

DNA for the CDR3: TGCGCCAGCACCGGCGGAACACGGTCCTACGAGCAGTACTTC. It encodes CASTGGTRSYEQYF. This chain connects TRBV5-1 to TRBJ2-7; D ambiguous. V lost 6 bases to trimming and J lost 1 base, with 14 bases between them. Germline loops: CDR1 SGHRS, CDR2 YFSETQ. This CDR3 has 14 residues.

This clone turned up a few times. This chain uses TRBV6-4 with TRBJ2-1; no reliable D call. Germline CDR1 reads MRHNA; CDR2 reads SNTAGT. The V end lost 3 bases, the J end lost 6 bases, and 12 bases lay between the germline ends. The CDR3 consists of 14 residues. In nucleotides, the CDR3 is TGTGCCAGCAGTGAATTCGTAGCCTCCAATGAGCAGTTCTTC. Its translation is CASSEFVASNEQFF.

The gene calls are TRBV30 and TRBJ2-5; D is ambiguous. Matching the DNA end better, TRBJ2-7 makes the J call doubtful. CDR1 is GTSNPN, CDR2 SVGIG, per germline (reference sequence). The CDR3 is 11 amino acids. In DNA form, the CDR3 reads TGTGCCTGGAGTGTAATCTACGAGCAGTACTTC. Translated, it gives CAWSVIYEQYF.

The chain joins TRBV5-1 to TRBJ2-7, with TRBD2 matching 7 bases. The CDR3 totals 15 residues. After removal of 4 bases from V and 7 bases from J, the junction contained 14 bases not matched to a gene. Looked up from germline, CDR1 is SGHRS and CDR2 is YFSETQ. The DNA of the CDR3 is TGCGCCAGCAGCCCCCAGGCCAGCGGGATTGGTGAGCAGTACTTC. It specifies CASSPQASGIGEQYF.

The chain recombines TRBV11-3 with TRBJ2-1; 7 bases align to TRBD1. Trimming cost V 5 bases and J 8 bases; bases outside gene matches: 9. The CDR3 length is 14 residues. CDR1 and CDR2 (germline): SGHNT, YENEEA. The CDR3 coding sequence is TGTGCCAGCAGCCTCGACAGGGATCAGGATGAGCAGTTCTTC. Protein: CASSLDRDQDEQFF.

V and J are TRBV4-1 and TRBJ2-3; D gene unclear. Germline CDR1 and CDR2: MGHRA and YSYEKL. This CDR3 contains 18 residues. Deletions cut 0 bases from V and 2 bases from J, with 18 bases between. The CDR3 sequence is CASSQDRGGHSFTDTQYF. CDR3 in DNA: TGCGCCAGCAGCCAAGATAGAGGCGGCCACTCTTTCACAGATACGCAGTATTTT.

The chain couples TRBV5-8 to TRBJ2-5; D gene ambiguous. CDR1 SGHTS and CDR2 YDEGEE come from the germline V gene. Trimming removed 6 bases from V and 4 bases from J, with 16 bases in between. The CDR3 extends over 14 amino acids. CDR3: CASTGPGSGETQYF. Written as DNA, the CDR3 is TGTGCCAGCACTGGCCCTGGGTCGGGAGAGACCCAGTACTTC.

This chain uses TRBV10-2 with TRBJ1-5, with TRBD1 matching 7 bases. After removal of 1 base from V and 6 bases from J, the junction contained 6 bases not matched to a gene. The germline gives CDR1 WSHSY, CDR2 SAAADI. The CDR3 is 15 amino acids. The CDR3 nucleotides are TGCGCCAGCAGTGAGTGGGCAGGGGGAGGTCAGCCCCAGCATTTT. Its translation: CASSEWAGGGQPQHF.

The gene calls are TRBV7-8 and TRBJ1-1; a possible D gene is TRBD1 (6 bases). The CDR3 contains 17 residues. V gave up 0 bases and J gave up 3 bases, with 17 bases separating them. Germline V CDR1 and CDR2: SGHVS, FQNEAQ. CDR3 sequence: CASSLARGGRRHTEAFF. The DNA of the CDR3 is TGTGCCAGCAGCTTAGCTCGGGGGGGGCGCCGACACACTGAAGCTTTCTTT.

The genes are TRBV7-2 and TRBJ2-7; D remains unclear. The CDR3 spans 14 residues. Germline V gene data show CDR1 as SGHTA and CDR2 as FQGNSA. V lost 0 bases and J lost 2, with 8 bases in between. The chain's CDR3 is CASSLANGPYEQYF. In DNA, the CDR3 is TGTGCCAGCAGCTTAGCGAACGGCCCCTACGAGCAGTACTTC.

The chain joins TRBV5-1 to TRBJ2-5, with 10 nucleotides matching TRBD1. J gave up 5 bases and V 3 bases, and 4 bases lay outside the gene matches. This CDR3 is built from 14 residues. Germline CDR1 is SGHRS and CDR2 is YFSETQ. The CDR3 region is CASSSGTGVETQYF. The CDR3, as DNA: TGCGCCAGCAGCTCGGGGACAGGGGTGGAGACCCAGTACTTC.

V is TRBV7-9 and J is TRBJ1-1, with a possible D match to TRBD1 (5 bases). V gave up 5 bases and J gave up 1 base, with 11 bases separating them. Germline V lookup: CDR1 SEHNR, CDR2 FQNEAQ (reference sequence). This CDR3 has 14 residues. Here the CDR3 reads CASSKGTANTEAFF. CDR3 bases: TGTGCCAGCAGCAAAGGGACGGCGAACACTGAAGCTTTCTTT.

This clone was observed at least ten times. The chain recombines TRBV6-6 with TRBJ1-5; D possibly corresponds to TRBD1 (5 bases). The CDR3 runs 16 residues. Germline CDR1 reads MNHNY; CDR2 reads SVGAGI (reference sequence). Trimming shortened V by 5 bases and J by 2 bases, and 16 bases separated the two germline ends. CDR3 amino acids: CASSPSAGAGNQPQHF. DNA of the CDR3: TGTGCCAGCAGTCCCTCAGCCGGGGCAGGCAATCAGCCCCAGCATTTT.

V is TRBV11-2 and J is TRBJ2-1, with 9 bases identical to TRBD2. The CDR3 consists of 18 residues. V trimming: 1 base; J trimming: 4 bases; junction bases outside the gene matches: 11. CDR1 is SGHAT and CDR2 is FQNNGV in the germline V gene. The DNA for the CDR3 is TGTGCCAGCAGCTTAGCTGGCTCTAGCGGGATCAGTTACAATGAGCAGTTCTTC. It codes for CASSLAGSSGISYNEQFF.

The chain carries TRBV5-1 and TRBJ2-2; no firm D call. There are 13 residues in the CDR3. Germline assignment: CDR1 SGHRS and CDR2 YFSETQ. Deletions cut 0 bases from V and 5 bases from J, with 5 bases between. In DNA, the CDR3 is TGCGCCAGCAGCTTGGTGGAGACCGGGGAGCTGTTTTTT. Translated, it gives CASSLVETGELFF.

The rearrangement joins TRBV23-1 to TRBJ2-7; D unclear. TRBV23-1 counts as an open reading frame of uncertain function. The ends were cut back, 2 bases at V and 9 bases at J, with 17 bases in the middle. CDR3 length: 14 residues. CDR3 loop: CASSQRLSCRRQYF. In DNA, the CDR3 is TGCGCCAGCAGTCAAAGGCTATCTTGTCGGCGGCAGTACTTC.

The V gene is TRBV19, the J gene TRBJ2-3; 8 nucleotides line up with TRBD1. This CDR3 is 14 amino acids long. Germline V gene sequence: CDR1 LNHDA, CDR2 SQIVND (reference sequence). Germline trimming cut 4 bases from V and 3 bases from J; bases unmatched to any gene: 3. The CDR3: CASSTGGWTDTQYF. The CDR3 DNA sequence: TGTGCCAGTAGTACAGGGGGCTGGACAGATACGCAGTATTTT.